The 17 T cell receptor beta chains presented below share a single source sample, sequenced in a study of blood T cell repertoires in COVID-19. The protocol was immunoSEQ multiplex PCR, while the TCRdb copy is restricted to in-frame clones and leaves out a portion. The sample holds about 90,000 clones, roughly 90% seen once. Specimen: peripheral blood. Source of these receptors: a woman in her sixties or seventies with acute or convalescent COVID-19.

This clone was found once. The V call is TRBV3-1 (or the pseudogene TRBV3-2), the J call TRBJ2-5, with D possibly matching TRBD1 (5 bases). Trimming took off 4 bases at V and 5 bases at J, with 14 bases between the two ends. CDR1 and CDR2 (germline): LGHDT, YNNKEL (reference sequence). The CDR3 sequence is 14 residues long. CDR3 protein: CASSPYGAGETQYF. The CDR3 DNA is TGTGCCAGCAGCCCTTATGGGGCTGGGGAGACCCAGTACTTC.

The chain has TRBV7-9 and TRBJ2-5; 9 positions match TRBD1. There are 14 residues in the CDR3. V was clipped by 5 bases and J by 2 bases; unmatched bases: 3. Germline CDR1 and CDR2: SEHNR and FQNEAQ (reference sequence). CDR3 nucleotide sequence: TGTGCCAGCAGCGTTGGGACAGGGCAAGAGACCCAGTACTTC. It is translated as CASSVGTGQETQYF. Drawing the rest from reference TRBV7-9 and TRBJ2-5, the complete variable domain is DTGVSQNPRHKITKRGQNVTFRCDPISEHNRLYWYRQTLGQGPEFLTYFQNEAQLEKSRLLSDRFSAERPKGSFSTLEIQRTEQGDSAMYLCASSVGTGQETQYFGPGTRLLVL.

The genes are TRBV5-1 and TRBJ2-7; 9 positions agree with TRBD2. Looked up from germline, CDR1 is SGHRS and CDR2 is YFSETQ. The CDR3 is 19 amino acids. V trimming: 4 bases; J trimming: 2 bases; junction bases outside the gene matches: 19. Written as DNA, the CDR3 is TGCGCCAGCAGCCCCCGAGTCCGAGCGGGAGGACCCCCAGCCTACGAGCAGTACTTC. This sequence encodes CASSPRVRAGGPPAYEQYF.

The rearrangement links TRBV28 to TRBJ2-5; 13 bases agree with TRBD2. The junction had 5 bases not matched to a gene; V was cut back by 8 bases and J by 2 bases. The CDR3 is 15 amino acids. The germline CDR1 and CDR2 sequences are MDHEN and SYDVKM. The CDR3 sequence is CASGTSGARQETQYF. The CDR3 coding sequence is TGTGCCAGCGGGACTAGCGGGGCGAGACAAGAGACCCAGTACTTC.

This chain links TRBV19 with TRBJ2-3, with D maybe TRBD2 (6 bases). Trimming removed 1 base from V and 8 bases from J, with 16 bases in between. The CDR3 is 15 amino acids. CDR1 and CDR2 (germline): LNHDA, SQIVND (reference sequence). The CDR3 spells CASSIAQNGGATQYF. CDR3 in DNA: TGTGCCAGTAGTATAGCCCAAAATGGAGGGGCTACGCAGTATTTT.

This clone appeared once. J is TRBJ1-1 and V is TRBV19; no reliable D call. The CDR3 consists of 15 residues. V lost 2 bases to trimming and J lost 1 base, with 11 bases between them. Germline CDR1 is LNHDA and CDR2 is SQIVND (reference sequence). Here the CDR3 DNA reads TGTGCCAGTAGTATAATTCCGGGAACGAACACTGAAGCTTTCTTT. Residues: CASSIIPGTNTEAFF. The whole variable domain, remainder taken from reference TRBV19 and TRBJ1-1, is DGGITQSPKYLFRKEGQNVTLSCEQNLNHDAMYWYRQDPGQGLRLIYYSQIVNDFQKGDIAEGYSVSREKKESFPLTVTSAQKNPTAFYLCASSIIPGTNTEAFFGQGTRLTVV.

This chain joins TRBV21-1 and TRBJ1-2. TRBV21-1 represents a pseudogene. The CDR3 sequence is 17 residues long. The CDR3 reads CASSKGIWGREVYGYTF. CDR3 nucleotides: TGTGCCAGCAGCAAAGGAATATGGGGCCGGGAGGTCTATGGCTACACCTTC.

This chain links TRBV2 with TRBJ1-5; D gene ambiguous. This CDR3 region has 13 residues. In germline, CDR1 is SNHLY, CDR2 FYNNEI. The V end was cut by 4 bases, the J end by 5 bases, with 9 bases between. CDR3 amino acids: CASSAFPYQPQHF. In nucleotides, the CDR3 is TGTGCCAGCAGTGCCTTCCCCTATCAGCCCCAGCATTTT. The variable domain in full, with the rest retrieved from reference TRBV2 and TRBJ1-5, is EPEVTQTPSHQVTQMGQEVILRCVPISNHLYFYWYRQILGQKVEFLVSFYNNEISEKSEIFDDQFSVERPDGSNFTLKIRSTKLEDSAMYFCASSAFPYQPQHFGDGTRLSIL.

The genes are TRBV7-8 and TRBJ1-5; 7 bases are shared with TRBD1. The V and J ends lost 0 bases and 3 bases, in that order; junction bases with no gene match: 2. The germline CDR1 and CDR2 sequences are SGHVS and FQNEAQ. The length of the CDR3 is 15 residues. The CDR3: CASSLAGTVNQPQHF. The CDR3 nucleotides read TGTGCCAGCAGCTTAGCGGGGACAGTCAATCAGCCCCAGCATTTT.

The chain recombines TRBV27 with TRBJ1-1; TRBD1 agrees at 7 bases. CDR3 length: 13 amino acids. Per germline, CDR1 MNHEY and CDR2 SMNVEV (reference sequence). Trimming removed 6 bases from V and 5 bases from J; junction bases left unmatched: 6. The CDR3 here is CASRTGLGTEAFF. CDR3 bases: TGTGCCAGCAGGACAGGGTTAGGGACTGAAGCTTTCTTT.

The rearrangement joins TRBV5-1 to TRBJ2-1; perhaps TRBD1 as D (5 bases). The V end lost 0 bases, the J end lost 6 bases, and 10 bases lay between the germline ends. The CDR3 loop spans 14 amino acids. Looked up from germline, CDR1 is SGHRS and CDR2 is YFSETQ. This chain's CDR3 is CASSLEGRGNEQFF. CDR3 DNA sequence: TGCGCCAGCAGCTTGGAAGGTAGGGGCAATGAGCAGTTCTTC.

The J gene is TRBJ2-3, the V gene TRBV28; 7 bases are a match to TRBD2. The germline V gene has CDR1 MDHEN and CDR2 SYDVKM. This CDR3 is built from 16 residues. V lost 2 bases to trimming and J lost 7 bases; unmatched junction nucleotides: 12. The DNA for the CDR3 is TGTGCCAGCAGTTTAGTGAGCGGGGAGCTCATGCATACGCAGTATTTT. Protein sequence: CASSLVSGELMHTQYF.

The J gene is TRBJ2-5, the V gene TRBV14; 11 bases fit TRBD2. V shed 0 bases, J shed 2 bases, and the junction held 5 bases outside the gene matches. CDR1 and CDR2 from the germline V gene are SGHDN and FVKESK. The CDR3 has 17 amino acids. The CDR3 DNA reads as TGTGCCAGCAGCCAAGAGCGTCTAGCGGGGGGACAAGAGACCCAGTACTTC. Translation: CASSQERLAGGQETQYF.

Here the CDR3 reads CASSRLVLTPYSGNTIYF. The CDR3 nucleotides are TGTGCCAGCAGCCGCCTCGTACTAACACCATACTCTGGAAACACCATATATTTT. The rearrangement uses TRBV28 and TRBJ1-3; D gene ambiguous. Germline CDR1 MDHEN, CDR2 SYDVKM. Trimming left V 6 bases short and J 0 bases short, with 21 bases between. The CDR3 is made up of 18 amino acids.

The chain carries TRBV15 and TRBJ1-2, with TRBD1 matching over 10 bases. V shed 3 bases and J 5 bases; nucleotides not matched to a gene: 3. The CDR3 is 14 amino acids. Germline-derived CDR1 and CDR2 are LNHNV and YYDKDF (reference sequence). The CDR3 nucleotides read TGTGCCACCAGCAGGGAGGGACAGGGGTATGGCTACACCTTC. Its translation: CATSREGQGYGYTF.

The chain is built from TRBV3-1 (or the pseudogene TRBV3-2) and TRBJ1-2; possibly TRBD1 for D (5 bases). V lost 3 bases and J 2 bases, leaving 10 bases between the germline ends. Germline CDR1 is LGHDT and CDR2 is YNNKEL (reference sequence). The CDR3 sequence is 14 residues long. The CDR3 DNA reads as TGTGCCAGCAGCCATTTGCAGGGAAACTATGGCTACACCTTC. Protein product: CASSHLQGNYGYTF.

The rearrangement uses TRBV19 and TRBJ2-3, with 9 bases aligning to TRBD2. CDR1 and CDR2 (germline): LNHDA, SQIVND (reference sequence). The CDR3 covers 15 residues. Trimming at V came to 9 bases and at J to 2 bases, leaving 9 bases not matched to a gene. The CDR3 region is CASKAGGLYTDTQYF. The CDR3 bases are TGTGCCAGCAAAGCGGGAGGACTTTACACAGATACGCAGTATTTT.